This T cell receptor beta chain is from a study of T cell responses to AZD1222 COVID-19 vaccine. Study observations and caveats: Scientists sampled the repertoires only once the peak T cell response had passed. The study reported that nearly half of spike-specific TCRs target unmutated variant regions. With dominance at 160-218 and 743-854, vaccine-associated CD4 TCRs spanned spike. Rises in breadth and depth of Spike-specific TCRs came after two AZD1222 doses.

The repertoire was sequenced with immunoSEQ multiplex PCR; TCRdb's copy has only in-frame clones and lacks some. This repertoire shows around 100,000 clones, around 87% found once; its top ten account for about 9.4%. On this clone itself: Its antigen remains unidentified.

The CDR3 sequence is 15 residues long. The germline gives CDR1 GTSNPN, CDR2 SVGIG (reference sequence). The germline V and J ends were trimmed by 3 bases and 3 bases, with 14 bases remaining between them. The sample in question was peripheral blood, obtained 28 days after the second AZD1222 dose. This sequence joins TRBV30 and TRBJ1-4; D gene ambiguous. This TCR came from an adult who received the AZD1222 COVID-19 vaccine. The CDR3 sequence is CAWRTPVGANEKLFF. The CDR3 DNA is TGTGCCTGGAGAACTCCGGTCGGGGCTAATGAAAAACTGTTTTTT.